This entry features one TCR beta chain sequence. Time point here: sample taken at primary tumor resection. Unsorted whole RNA of tumor, nontumor lung or frozen PBMC was sequenced. This sample stems from a study of spatial heterogeneity in lung cancer. Turning to the study itself: Alpha-chain detections were consistently fewer than beta-chain detections among the sequences.

The J segment lost 11 bases and the V segment lost 4 bases, leaving 6 bases of the junction unmatched. The germline CDR1 and CDR2 sequences are SGHVS and FQNEAQ. CDR3 length: 14 residues. TCRdb reprocessed the 5' RACE reads via MiXCR and lists one record per CDR3 protein. The sample consists of approximately 40,000 distinct CDR3 sequences, approximately 15% of them appearing once. The J gene is TRBJ2-7, the V gene TRBV7-8, with 15 nucleotides matching TRBD2. The sequencing here drew on PBMCs, taken at surgery. The sequence derives from a male donor with early-stage non-small cell lung cancer. CDR3 loop: CASSSGTSGGSKYF. The CDR3 nucleotides are TGTGCCAGCAGCTCAGGGACTAGCGGGGGGAGCAAGTACTTC.